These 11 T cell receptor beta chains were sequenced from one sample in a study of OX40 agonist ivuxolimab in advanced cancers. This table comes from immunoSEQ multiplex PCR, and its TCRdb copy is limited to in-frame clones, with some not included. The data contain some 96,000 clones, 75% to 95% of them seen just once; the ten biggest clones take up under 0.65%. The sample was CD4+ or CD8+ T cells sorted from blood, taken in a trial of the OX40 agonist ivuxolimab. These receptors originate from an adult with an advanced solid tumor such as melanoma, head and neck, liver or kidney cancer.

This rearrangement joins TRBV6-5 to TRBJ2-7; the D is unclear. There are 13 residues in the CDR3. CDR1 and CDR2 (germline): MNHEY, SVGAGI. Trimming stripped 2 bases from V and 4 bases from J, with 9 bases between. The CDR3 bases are TGTGCCAGCAGTTACCGGTCTCAGTACGAGCAGTACTTC. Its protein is CASSYRSQYEQYF.

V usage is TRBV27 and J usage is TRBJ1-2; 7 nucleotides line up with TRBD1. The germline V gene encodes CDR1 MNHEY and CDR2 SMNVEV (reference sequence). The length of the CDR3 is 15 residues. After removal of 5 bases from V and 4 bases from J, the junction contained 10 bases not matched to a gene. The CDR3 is CASSPNPGTVYGYTF. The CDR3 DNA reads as TGTGCCAGCAGTCCAAACCCCGGGACAGTCTATGGCTACACCTTC.

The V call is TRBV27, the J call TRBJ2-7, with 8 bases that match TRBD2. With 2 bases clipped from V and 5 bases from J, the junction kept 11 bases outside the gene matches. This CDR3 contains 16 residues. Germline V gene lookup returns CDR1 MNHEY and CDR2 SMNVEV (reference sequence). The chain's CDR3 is CASSLTRSSGNNEQYF. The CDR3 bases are TGTGCCAGCAGTTTAACGCGGAGTAGCGGGAACAACGAGCAGTACTTC.

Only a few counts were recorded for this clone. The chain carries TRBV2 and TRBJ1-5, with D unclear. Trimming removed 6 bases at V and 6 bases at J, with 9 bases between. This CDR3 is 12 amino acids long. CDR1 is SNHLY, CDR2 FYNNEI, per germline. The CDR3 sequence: CASRIAVQPQHF. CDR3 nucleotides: TGTGCCAGCAGGATAGCGGTTCAGCCCCAGCATTTT.

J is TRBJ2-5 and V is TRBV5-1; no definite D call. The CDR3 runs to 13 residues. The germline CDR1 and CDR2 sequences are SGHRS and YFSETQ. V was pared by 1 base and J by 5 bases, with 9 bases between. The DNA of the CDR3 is TGCGCCAGCAGCTTGACTGTCGGGGAGACCCAGTACTTC. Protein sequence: CASSLTVGETQYF.

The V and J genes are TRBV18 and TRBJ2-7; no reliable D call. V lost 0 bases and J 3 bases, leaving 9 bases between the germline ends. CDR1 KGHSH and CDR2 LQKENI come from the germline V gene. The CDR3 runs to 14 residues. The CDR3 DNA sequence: TGTGCCAGCTCACCACCCCGTCCGAACTACGAGCAGTACTTC. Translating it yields CASSPPRPNYEQYF.

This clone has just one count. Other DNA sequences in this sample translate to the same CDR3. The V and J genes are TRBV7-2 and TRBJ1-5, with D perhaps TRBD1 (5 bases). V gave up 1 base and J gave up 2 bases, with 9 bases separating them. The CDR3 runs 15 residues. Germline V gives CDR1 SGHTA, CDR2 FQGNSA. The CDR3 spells CASSLDAGRNQPQHF. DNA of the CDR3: TGTGCCAGCAGCTTAGACGCAGGGCGCAATCAGCCCCAGCATTTT. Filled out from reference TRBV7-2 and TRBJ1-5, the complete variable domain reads GAGVSQSPSNKVTEKGKDVELRCDPISGHTALYWYRQSLGQGLEFLIYFQGNSAPDKSGLPSDRFSAERTGGSVSTLTIQRTQQEDSAVYLCASSLDAGRNQPQHFGDGTRLSIL.

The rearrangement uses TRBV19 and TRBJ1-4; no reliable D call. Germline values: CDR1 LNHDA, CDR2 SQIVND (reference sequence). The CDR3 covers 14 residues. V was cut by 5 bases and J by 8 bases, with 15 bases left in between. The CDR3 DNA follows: TGTGCCAGTAGTCAAAGGACCGGAGTAGAAAAACTGTTTTTT. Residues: CASSQRTGVEKLFF. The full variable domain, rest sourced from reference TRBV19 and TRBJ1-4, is DGGITQSPKYLFRKEGQNVTLSCEQNLNHDAMYWYRQDPGQGLRLIYYSQIVNDFQKGDIAEGYSVSREKKESFPLTVTSAQKNPTAFYLCASSQRTGVEKLFFGSGTQLSVL.

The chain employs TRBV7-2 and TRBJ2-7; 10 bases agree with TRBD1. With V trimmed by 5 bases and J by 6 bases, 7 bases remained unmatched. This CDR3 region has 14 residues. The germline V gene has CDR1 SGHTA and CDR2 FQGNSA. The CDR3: CASSKPGQGFEQYF. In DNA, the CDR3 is TGTGCCAGCAGCAAGCCGGGACAGGGGTTCGAGCAGTACTTC. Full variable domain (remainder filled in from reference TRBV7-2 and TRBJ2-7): GAGVSQSPSNKVTEKGKDVELRCDPISGHTALYWYRQSLGQGLEFLIYFQGNSAPDKSGLPSDRFSAERTGGSVSTLTIQRTQQEDSAVYLCASSKPGQGFEQYFGPGTRLTVT.

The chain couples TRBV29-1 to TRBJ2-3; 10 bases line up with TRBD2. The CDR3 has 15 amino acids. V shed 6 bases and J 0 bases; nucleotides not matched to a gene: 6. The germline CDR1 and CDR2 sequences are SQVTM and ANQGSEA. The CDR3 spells CSVVLAGPSTDTQYF. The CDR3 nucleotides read TGCAGCGTCGTACTAGCGGGACCTAGCACAGATACGCAGTATTTT.

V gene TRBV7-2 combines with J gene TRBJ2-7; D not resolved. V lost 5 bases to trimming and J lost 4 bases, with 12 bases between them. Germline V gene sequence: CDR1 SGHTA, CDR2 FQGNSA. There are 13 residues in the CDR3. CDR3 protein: CASSAPRMYEQYF. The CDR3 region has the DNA TGTGCCAGCAGCGCGCCTAGAATGTACGAGCAGTACTTC.